The clone carrying this TCR beta chain was seen repeatedly, ten times or more. V lost 4 bases and J 1 base, leaving 10 bases between the germline ends. The CDR3 is made up of 14 amino acids. CDR1 is LGHNA, CDR2 YNFKEQ, per germline. RNA transcripts provided the source from which TCR beta CDR3 regions were amplified. HTBI primers drove first-round RT-PCR of the TCR CDR3. TCRdb used MiXCR to reprocess the multiplex PCR reads, holding one entry per CDR3 protein. This sample carries roughly 420,000 distinct CDR3 sequences, 15% to 19% of them seen once, and the ten largest clones take roughly 7.7%. This sample is drawn from a study of T cells in Graves' hyperthyroidism and ophthalmopathy. Graves' hyperthyroidism without ophthalmopathy progression within 18 months was termed stable. Patients aged 18 to 65 with hyperthyroidism were newly diagnosed, with duration under 2 months.

The source material was blood. This chain joins TRBV4-2 and TRBJ2-5, with D possibly matching TRBD2 (6 bases). The source is a woman between 18 and 29 years old with Graves' hyperthyroidism. The CDR3 spells CASSPGLLQETQYF. DNA for the CDR3: TGTGCCAGCAGCCCGGGACTGCTCCAAGAGACCCAGTACTTC.